This is a list of T cell receptor beta chains from one sample in a study of technical replicates of blood from several donors. Generated by immunoSEQ multiplex PCR, the TCRdb table keeps only in-frame clones and is missing some. The table includes fewer than 45,000 clones, 90% to 97% detected once. Sequenced: T cells isolated from PBMCs. These receptor sequences come from a human donor in good health. Both conserved end residues are part of each CDR3. D genes are given only for firm matches. The listing skips clone size in some rows; elsewhere it reads once, few, many or a size class.

V	size	D	J	DNA	CDR3
TRBV19	NA	TRBD1	TRBJ2-7	TGTGCCAGTAGTAACCACCGGGACAGGGGATACGAGCAGTACTTC	CASSNHRDRGYEQYF
TRBV9	NA	TRBD1	TRBJ1-1	TGTGCCAGCAGCGGAAGGGACAGTAACACTGAAGCTTTCTTT	CASSGRDSNTEAFF
TRBV4-1	NA	NA	TRBJ2-5	TGCGCCAGCAGCCAAGATCCATACTACCAAGAGACCCAGTACTTC	CASSQDPYYQETQYF
TRBV19	once	NA	TRBJ2-1	TGTGCCAGTAGTATAAACAGCGGTTCCTACAATGAGCAGTTCTTC	CASSINSGSYNEQFF
TRBV4-2	once	TRBD1	TRBJ1-1	TGTGCCAGCAGCTTAACAGGGGGTGGCGTGAACACTGAAGCTTTCTTT	CASSLTGGGVNTEAFF
TRBV27	NA	TRBD2	TRBJ2-6	TGTGCCTCCCGCGGGGGTGGGTCTGGGGCCAACGTCCTGACTTTC	CASRGGGSGANVLTF
TRBV5-1	NA	NA	TRBJ1-3	TGCGCCAGCAGCTTGTTACAGGGAAACACCATATATTTT	CASSLLQGNTIYF
TRBV11-2	once	TRBD1	TRBJ1-2	TGTGCCAGCAGCTTAGATACAGGGGGTAACTATGGCTACACCTTC	CASSLDTGGNYGYTF
TRBV7-9	NA	NA	TRBJ2-7	TGTGCCAGCAGCTTAGACGGTCTCTCCTACGAGCAGTACTTC	CASSLDGLSYEQYF
TRBV7-2	NA	NA	TRBJ1-5	TGTGCCAGCAGCGCCCGCGGGCAGCCCCAGCATTTT	CASSARGQPQHF
TRBV10-3	once	NA	TRBJ1-5	TGTGCCATCAGTGAAGGAGGTGATAGCAATCAGCCCCAGCATTTT	CAISEGGDSNQPQHF
TRBV5-6	NA	TRBD1	TRBJ1-2	TGTGCCAGCAGCTGGGTCGACAGGGGAGTAAACTATGGCTACACCTTC	CASSWVDRGVNYGYTF
TRBV5-6	NA	TRBD1	TRBJ2-7	TGTGCCAGCAGCTTCGGGACAGGATTTATCGAGCAGTACTTC	CASSFGTGFIEQYF
TRBV29-1	NA	NA	TRBJ1-2	TGCAGCGTGCTGACAGCTGGCTACACCTTC	CSVLTAGYTF
TRBV10-3	NA	NA	TRBJ1-2	TGTGCCATCAGTGGAGGGCAGGACGGCTACACCTTC	CAISGGQDGYTF
TRBV27	NA	NA	TRBJ1-5	TGTGCCAGCAGTCTGATAGGGGGGGAGCCCCAGCATTTT	CASSLIGGEPQHF
TRBV5-5	NA	NA	TRBJ1-1	TGTGCCAGCAGCTTGTCGGGTTGGGCTGAAGCTTTCTTT	CASSLSGWAEAFF
TRBV19	NA	TRBD2	TRBJ2-2	TGTGCCAGTAGTATACTGGCGGGAGCGGGCACCGGGGAGCTGTTTTTT	CASSILAGAGTGELFF
TRBV9	NA	TRBD1	TRBJ1-2	TGTGCCAGCAGCCCAAGGACAGGGGAAGGCTATGGCTACACCTTC	CASSPRTGEGYGYTF
TRBV28	NA	NA	TRBJ1-3	TGTGCCAGCAGTTTATCACCGGGAACTACTAGGAACACCATATATTTT	CASSLSPGTTRNTIYF
TRBV6-5	NA	NA	TRBJ1-5	TGTGCCAGCAGTTTAACAGGGAATCAGCCCCAGCATTTT	CASSLTGNQPQHF
TRBV5-8	NA	NA	TRBJ2-7	TGTGCCAGCACCAGGGAAAGAGACATAATGCCCTACGAGCAGTACTTC	CASTRERDIMPYEQYF
TRBV28	NA	NA	TRBJ1-2	TGTGCCAGCAGTTTACCAGGGGAGCACTATGGCTACACCTTC	CASSLPGEHYGYTF
TRBV27	NA	NA	TRBJ2-2	TGTGCCAGCAGTTTAGTGGGCAGCACCGGGGAGCTGTTTTTT	CASSLVGSTGELFF
TRBV29-1	NA	NA	TRBJ1-2	TGCAGCGTTGAAGATCTCGGGGTGGACGGACCTAAACTCTATGGCTACACCTTC	CSVEDLGVDGPKLYGYTF
TRBV10-3	NA	NA	TRBJ1-4	TGTGCCATCAGTGACCTAACTAATGAAAAACTGTTTTTT	CAISDLTNEKLFF
TRBV10-3	NA	NA	TRBJ1-1	TGTGCCATTTTTATTATTTTAAGGGGGTATCCTGAAGCTTTCTTT	CAIFIILRGYPEAFF
TRBV6-5	NA	TRBD1	TRBJ2-1	TGTGCCAGCAGTAGGGGGACAGGTCATGAGCAGTTCTTC	CASSRGTGHEQFF
TRBV5-6	NA	NA	TRBJ2-1	TGTGCCAGCAGACCGACATCCTACAATGAGCAGTTCTTC	CASRPTSYNEQFF
TRBV29-1	NA	NA	TRBJ1-4	TGCAGCGCCATGACAGGAACTAATGAAAAACTGTTTTTT	CSAMTGTNEKLFF
TRBV4-2	once	TRBD2	TRBJ2-1	TGTGCCAGCAGTCCTCTAGCGGGGGGGGACAATGAGCAGTTCTTC	CASSPLAGGDNEQFF
TRBV19	NA	TRBD1	TRBJ1-5	TGTGCCAGTAGTATAGGACCAGACAGGGCCAATCAGCCCCAGCATTTT	CASSIGPDRANQPQHF
TRBV29-1	NA	NA	TRBJ2-3	TGCAGCGCCTTTAGCGGAGGCACAGATACGCAGTATTTT	CSAFSGGTDTQYF
TRBV28	NA	TRBD1	TRBJ1-5	TGTGCCAGCAGCAGTGGGACAGTTAGCAATCAGCCCCAGCATTTT	CASSSGTVSNQPQHF
TRBV10-1	NA	TRBD2	TRBJ2-7	TGCGCCAGCAGTGAAAATGCGCCGGGACTAGATTACGAGCAGTACTTC	CASSENAPGLDYEQYF
TRBV7-3	NA	NA	TRBJ2-5	TGTGCCAGCAGCTTACCAGGGTACCAAGAGACCCAGTACTTC	CASSLPGYQETQYF
TRBV9	NA	TRBD1	TRBJ1-1	TGTGCCAGCAGCGCACAGGGGGCGAACACTGAAGCTTTCTTT	CASSAQGANTEAFF
TRBV7-2	NA	TRBD2	TRBJ2-7	TGTGCCAGCAGCGAACTAGCGGGAGTATCCTACGAGCAGTACTTC	CASSELAGVSYEQYF
TRBV28	NA	TRBD1	TRBJ1-2	TGTGCCAGCAGTGCCCCGGGACAGAACAACTATGGCTACACCTTC	CASSAPGQNNYGYTF